These 7 T cell receptor beta chains originate from one sample sequenced in a study of blood T cell repertoires in COVID-19. Only in-frame clones appear in the TCRdb table, and some are missing; sequencing was by immunoSEQ multiplex PCR. This sample carries around 81,000 clones, 88% of them seen once, and the ten largest clones take nearly 5%. The sequenced sample was peripheral blood. All receptors derive from a woman older than 75 with acute or convalescent COVID-19.

This clone has just one count. V and J are TRBV7-6 and TRBJ2-7; 8 positions agree with TRBD1. CDR3 size: 13 residues. V shed 9 bases, J shed 0 bases, and the junction held 4 bases outside the gene matches. Germline CDR1 and CDR2: SGHVS and FNYEAQ. For the CDR3, the DNA is TGTGCCAGTCAGGGGGCTAGCTCCTACGAGCAGTACTTC. It codes for CASQGASSYEQYF.

The chain has TRBV7-2 and TRBJ2-3; 8 nucleotides line up with TRBD2. Germline V CDR1 and CDR2: SGHTA, FQGNSA. Trimming removed 2 bases from V and 0 bases from J; junction bases left unmatched: 4. The CDR3 length is 16 residues. This CDR3 reads CASSLFPSGSTDTQYF. The DNA for the CDR3 is TGTGCCAGCAGCTTATTTCCTAGCGGGAGCACAGATACGCAGTATTTT. Together with reference TRBV7-2 and TRBJ2-3, the CDR3 gives the full variable domain: GAGVSQSPSNKVTEKGKDVELRCDPISGHTALYWYRQSLGQGLEFLIYFQGNSAPDKSGLPSDRFSAERTGGSVSTLTIQRTQQEDSAVYLCASSLFPSGSTDTQYFGPGTRLTVL.

This rearrangement joins TRBV5-4 to TRBJ2-7; 12 bases line up with TRBD2. Germline assignment: CDR1 SGHNT and CDR2 YYREEE (reference sequence). The CDR3 extends over 15 amino acids. With V trimmed by 4 bases and J by 1 base, 3 bases remained unmatched. CDR3 bases: TGTGCCAGCAGCCCGACTAGCGGGAGATCCTACGAGCAGTACTTC. Translated, it gives CASSPTSGRSYEQYF.

This chain connects TRBV2 to TRBJ2-3, with 7 bases matching TRBD2. The J segment lost 1 base and the V segment lost 7 bases, leaving 8 bases of the junction unmatched. CDR3 length: 15 residues. The germline gives CDR1 SNHLY, CDR2 FYNNEI. CDR3 residues: CASTRGGLGTDTQYF. The CDR3 bases are TGTGCCAGCACCCGCGGGGGACTCGGCACAGATACGCAGTATTTT.

The count of this clone is one. The CDR3: CASSGRTTATNEKLFF. CDR3 sequence (DNA): TGTGCCAGTAGTGGCCGTACAACCGCAACTAATGAAAAACTGTTTTTT. The V gene is TRBV19, the J gene TRBJ1-4; no reliable D call. With 5 bases removed from V and 0 bases from J, the gap between germline ends came to 13 bases. The germline V gene has CDR1 LNHDA and CDR2 SQIVND (reference sequence). The CDR3 runs to 16 residues.

In its sample, this clone was seen once. The chain carries TRBV4-1 and TRBJ2-7, with 9 bases identical to TRBD2. The CDR3 consists of 17 residues. Germline V gene sequence: CDR1 MGHRA, CDR2 YSYEKL. The V gene end was trimmed by 0 bases and the J gene end by 4 bases; junction bases not matched to a gene: 10. The CDR3 DNA follows: TGCGCCAGCAGCCAAGATTCCCTCGGTGCGGGAGGGTACGAGCAGTACTTC. This codes for CASSQDSLGAGGYEQYF.

The chain couples TRBV15 to TRBJ1-3, with TRBD1 matching over 9 bases. Germline-derived CDR1 and CDR2 are LNHNV and YYDKDF (reference sequence). This CDR3 region has 15 residues. V lost 3 bases, J lost 5 bases, and 5 bases stayed unmatched. DNA of the CDR3: TGTGCCACCAGCAGGCCCGGACAGGGGAGAAACACCATATATTTT. This translates into CATSRPGQGRNTIYF.